Following are 5 T cell receptor beta chains from one sample sequenced in a study of cytomegalovirus exposure and HLA in healthy donors. The primer mix had 60 Vbeta and 13 Jbeta primers. The data were produced by immunoSEQ multiplex PCR, yet TCRdb's version contains in-frame clones alone and is incomplete. The table records about 200,000 clones, 70% to 80% of them present only once. Input material: PBMCs. Receptor source: a girl aged 2 to 10 in good health and CMV-seronegative.

This clone was picked up a small number of times. V is TRBV2 and J is TRBJ1-1; D might be TRBD1 (5 bases). Germline CDR1 and CDR2: SNHLY and FYNNEI. The CDR3 totals 13 residues. The V end was cut by 4 bases, the J end by 0 bases, with 6 bases between. DNA for the CDR3: TGTGCCAGCAGTGGGGGCTTGAACACTGAAGCTTTCTTT. Translation gives CASSGGLNTEAFF.

V is TRBV5-1 and J is TRBJ2-5; weak D call: TRBD1 (5 bases). This CDR3 region has 14 residues. Germline CDR1 and CDR2: SGHRS and YFSETQ. Trimming left V 1 base short and J 2 bases short, with 9 bases between. For the CDR3, the DNA is TGCGCCAGCAGCTTGATGTCAGGGCAAGAGACCCAGTACTTC. It yields the protein CASSLMSGQETQYF.

The chain joins TRBV27 to TRBJ2-1; TRBD1 is a possible D gene (6 bases). The CDR3 loop spans 12 amino acids. V gave up 3 bases and J gave up 12 bases, with 12 bases separating them. CDR1 MNHEY and CDR2 SMNVEV come from the germline V gene (reference sequence). The DNA of the CDR3 is TGTGCCAGCAGTTTCCCCAGGGGCCCGCAGTTCTTC. Translating gives CASSFPRGPQFF.

The count of this clone is one. Because it lacks the conserved phenylalanine or tryptophan at the end, this CDR3 is likely a read error. The chain uses TRBV7-3 and TRBJ2-7, with TRBD1 as a possible D gene (5 bases). Trimming removed 2 bases from V and 5 bases from J, with 13 bases in between. The CDR3 loop spans 14 amino acids. Germline CDR1 is SGHTA and CDR2 is FQGTGA. CDR3 sequence reads: CASSLGNWGDEQYL. CDR3 bases: TGTGCCAGCAGCTTAGGTAATTGGGGCGACGAGCAGTACCTC.

V gene TRBV7-9 combines with J gene TRBJ2-1; the match to TRBD2 covers 11 bases. V dropped 1 base and J dropped 12; count of bases not matched to a gene: 2. Germline V lookup: CDR1 SEHNR, CDR2 FQNEAQ (reference sequence). This CDR3 comprises 13 residues. The CDR3 sequence is CASSLGGLAGQFF. The CDR3 nucleotides are TGTGCCAGCAGCTTAGGCGGACTAGCGGGGCAGTTCTTC.